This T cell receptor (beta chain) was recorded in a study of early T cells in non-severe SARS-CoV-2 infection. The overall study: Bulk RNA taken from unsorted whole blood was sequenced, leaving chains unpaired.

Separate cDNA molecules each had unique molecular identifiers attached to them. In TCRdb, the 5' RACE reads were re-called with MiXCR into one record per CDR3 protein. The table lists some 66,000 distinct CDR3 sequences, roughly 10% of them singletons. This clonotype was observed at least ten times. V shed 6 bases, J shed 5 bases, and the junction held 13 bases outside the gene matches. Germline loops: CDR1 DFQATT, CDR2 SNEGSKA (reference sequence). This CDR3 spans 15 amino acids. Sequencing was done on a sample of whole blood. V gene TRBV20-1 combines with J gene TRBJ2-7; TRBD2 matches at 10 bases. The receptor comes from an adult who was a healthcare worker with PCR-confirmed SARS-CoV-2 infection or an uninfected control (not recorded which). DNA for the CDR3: TGCAGTGCCAGATGGTCGGGACTAGCGTTCAACGAGCAGTACTTC. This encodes CSARWSGLAFNEQYF.